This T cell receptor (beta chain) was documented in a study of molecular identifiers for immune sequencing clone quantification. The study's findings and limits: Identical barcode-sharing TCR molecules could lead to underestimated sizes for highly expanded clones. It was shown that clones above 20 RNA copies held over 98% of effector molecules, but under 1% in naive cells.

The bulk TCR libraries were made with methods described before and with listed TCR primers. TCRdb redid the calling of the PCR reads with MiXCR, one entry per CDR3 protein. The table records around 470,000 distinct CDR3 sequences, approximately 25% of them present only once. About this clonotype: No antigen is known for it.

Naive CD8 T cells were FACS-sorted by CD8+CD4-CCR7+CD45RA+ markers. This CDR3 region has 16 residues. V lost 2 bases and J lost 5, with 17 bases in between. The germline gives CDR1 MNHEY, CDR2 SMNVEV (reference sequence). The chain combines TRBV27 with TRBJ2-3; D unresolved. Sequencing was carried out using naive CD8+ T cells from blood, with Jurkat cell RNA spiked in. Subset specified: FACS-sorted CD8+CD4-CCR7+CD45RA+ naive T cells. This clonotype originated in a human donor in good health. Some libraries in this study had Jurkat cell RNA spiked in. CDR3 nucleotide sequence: TGTGCCAGCAGTTTAGGGGTTGCCCCGCCCCGAGATACGCAGTATTTT. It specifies CASSLGVAPPRDTQYF.